This TCR beta chain is from a study of cytomegalovirus exposure and HLA in healthy donors (TCRdb year 2017). For the study in its entirety: A later analysis indicated that the 120 or so validation repertoires were generated on the platform also employed for the 650 to 850 repertoires of the first cohort. The aim of the study was to test whether cataloging public T cell receptors could identify signatures of past pathogen exposure. To predict cytomegalovirus infection status, the study combined high-throughput TCR immunosequencing, statistical association of individual TCRs with disease status, and machine learning. Along with the approximately 700-subject first cohort, a separate validation cohort of 120 different subjects was used. The research as a whole found: The authors suggested that the approach could potentially be generalized to other disease states and immunological phenotypes. In the study, approximately 150 TCR beta chains were listed as associated with cytomegalovirus. The classifier was reported to diagnose cytomegalovirus status with high specificity and sensitivity in both the original and validation cohorts. A few of the identified cytomegalovirus-associated TCR beta chains were confirmed in vitro to be specific for cytomegalovirus antigens. Across donors, most TCR sequences were observed very rarely, whereas some public TCRs were present in many individuals. All 120 or so repertoires were used to score co-occurrence in the validation cohort in a later analysis, because that analysis had no HLA typing for the cohort. In a later analysis, TCRs clustered in the first cohort were found to also tend to co-occur in the 120 validation repertoires, with approximately 95% of cluster scores above 0.

The donors belonged to the validation cohort of 90 to 150 subjects, which was separate from the roughly 680-subject first cohort. The receptor library was made with the immunoSEQ multiplex PCR assay. Regarding the original processing steps: A statistical classification framework was built for diagnosing cytomegalovirus status from the catalog of TCR beta chain sequences. What TCRdb holds here is the immuneACCESS table cut down to in-frame rearrangements. Part of the clones is not present; checked against another copy, under half of the missing clones reflect an unresolved V gene, and the others are unexplained. V, J and clone size are taken as reported in that table, and D and trimming were inferred from the DNA itself. The sample table holds about 150,000 clones, of which 85% to 90% were seen once. The biggest ten clones account for about 6.4% of the sample. With respect to this clone: The antigen it recognizes is unknown. One base away there is no much larger clone; base qualities are not given.

From V the trimming removes 8 bases and from J it removes 2 bases, while the gene matches leave 11 bases of the junction unaccounted for. CDR3 length: 18 amino acids, cysteine to phenylalanine. This entry keeps only the CDR3 DNA: 54 bases, framed from base 1. The germline V gene (reference sequence) provides CDR1 LNHNV and CDR2 YYDKDF. Sequenced sample: PBMCs. The rearrangement combines TRBV15 with TRBJ2-3, with 15 junctional bases fitting TRBD2. This TCR came from a woman aged 25-40 years in good health and CMV-seropositive. The CDR3 region has the sequence CATRHGLAGGLITDTQYF. The nucleotide sequence reads as follows: TGTGCCACCCGGCATGGACTAGCGGGAGGGCTCATCACAGATACGCAGTATTTT.